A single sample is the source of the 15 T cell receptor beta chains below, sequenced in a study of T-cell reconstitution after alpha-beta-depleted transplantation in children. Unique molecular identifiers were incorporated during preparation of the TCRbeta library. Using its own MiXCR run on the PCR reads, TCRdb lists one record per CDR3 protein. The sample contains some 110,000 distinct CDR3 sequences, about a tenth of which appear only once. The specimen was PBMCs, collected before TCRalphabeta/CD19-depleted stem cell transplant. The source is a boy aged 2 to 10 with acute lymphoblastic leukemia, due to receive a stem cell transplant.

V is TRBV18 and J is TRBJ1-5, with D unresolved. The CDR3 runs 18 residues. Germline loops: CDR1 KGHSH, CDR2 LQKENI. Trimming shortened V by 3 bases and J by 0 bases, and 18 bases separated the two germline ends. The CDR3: CASSPRAQSSVSNQPQHF. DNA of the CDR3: TGTGCCAGCTCACCGAGGGCACAGAGTAGTGTTAGCAATCAGCCCCAGCATTTT.

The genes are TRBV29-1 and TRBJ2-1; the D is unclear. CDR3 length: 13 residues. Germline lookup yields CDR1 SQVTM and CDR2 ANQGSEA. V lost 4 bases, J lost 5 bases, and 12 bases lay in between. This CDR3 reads CSVVAPRHNEQFF. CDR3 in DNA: TGCAGCGTTGTAGCCCCTCGACACAATGAGCAGTTCTTC.

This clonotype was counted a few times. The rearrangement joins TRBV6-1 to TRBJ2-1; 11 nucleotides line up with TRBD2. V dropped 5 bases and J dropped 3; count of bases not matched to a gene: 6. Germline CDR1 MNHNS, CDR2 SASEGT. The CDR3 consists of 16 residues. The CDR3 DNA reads TGTGCCAGCAGTAAACTAGCGGGAGTAGGCTACAATGAGCAGTTCTTC. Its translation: CASSKLAGVGYNEQFF.

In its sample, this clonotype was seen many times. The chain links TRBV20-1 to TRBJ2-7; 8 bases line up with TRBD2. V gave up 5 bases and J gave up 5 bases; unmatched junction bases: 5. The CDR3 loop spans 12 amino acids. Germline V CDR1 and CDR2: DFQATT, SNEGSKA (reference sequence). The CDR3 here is CSALGGGNEQYF. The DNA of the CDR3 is TGCAGTGCTCTAGGCGGGGGGAACGAGCAGTACTTC.

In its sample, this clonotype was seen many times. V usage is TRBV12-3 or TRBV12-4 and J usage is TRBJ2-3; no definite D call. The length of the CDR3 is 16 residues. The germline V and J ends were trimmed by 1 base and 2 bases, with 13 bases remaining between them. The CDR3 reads CASSLVGQLYTDTQYF. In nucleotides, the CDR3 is TGTGCCAGCAGTTTAGTTGGCCAGTTATACACAGATACGCAGTATTTT.

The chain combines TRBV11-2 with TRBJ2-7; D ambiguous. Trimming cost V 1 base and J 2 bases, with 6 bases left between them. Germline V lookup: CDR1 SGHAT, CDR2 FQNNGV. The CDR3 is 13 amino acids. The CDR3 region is CASSLGLPYEQYF. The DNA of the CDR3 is TGTGCCAGCAGCTTAGGACTGCCCTACGAGCAGTACTTC.

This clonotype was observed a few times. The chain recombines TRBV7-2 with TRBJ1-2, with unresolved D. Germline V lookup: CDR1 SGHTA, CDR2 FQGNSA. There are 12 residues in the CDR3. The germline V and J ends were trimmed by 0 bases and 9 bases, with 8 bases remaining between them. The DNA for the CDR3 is TGTGCCAGCAGCTTAGCCCCTCGGAGCTACACCTTC. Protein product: CASSLAPRSYTF. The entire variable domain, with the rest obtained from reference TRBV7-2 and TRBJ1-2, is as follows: GAGVSQSPSNKVTEKGKDVELRCDPISGHTALYWYRQSLGQGLEFLIYFQGNSAPDKSGLPSDRFSAERTGGSVSTLTIQRTQQEDSAVYLCASSLAPRSYTFGSGTRLTVV.

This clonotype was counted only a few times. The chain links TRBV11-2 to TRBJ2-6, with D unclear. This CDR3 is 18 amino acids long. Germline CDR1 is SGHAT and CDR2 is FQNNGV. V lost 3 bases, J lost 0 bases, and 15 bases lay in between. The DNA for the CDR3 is TGTGCCAGCAGCTTCGGCCTTGCACGGTTCTCTGGGGCCAACGTCCTGACTTTC. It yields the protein CASSFGLARFSGANVLTF.

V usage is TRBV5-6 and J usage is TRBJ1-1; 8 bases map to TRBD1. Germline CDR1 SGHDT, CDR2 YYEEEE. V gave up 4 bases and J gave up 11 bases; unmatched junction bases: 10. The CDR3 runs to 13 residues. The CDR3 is CASSPRTGIGAFF. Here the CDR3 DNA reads TGTGCCAGCAGCCCCCGGACAGGGATCGGGGCTTTCTTT.

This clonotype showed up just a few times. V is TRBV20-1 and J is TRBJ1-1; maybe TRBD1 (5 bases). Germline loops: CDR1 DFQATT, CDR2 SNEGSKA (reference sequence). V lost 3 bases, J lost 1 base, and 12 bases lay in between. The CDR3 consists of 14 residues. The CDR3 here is CSAREWGGNTEAFF. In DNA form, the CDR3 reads TGCAGTGCTAGGGAGTGGGGGGGGAACACTGAAGCTTTCTTT.

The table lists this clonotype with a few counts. The CDR3 loop is CSARGVVFNTEAFF. CDR3 DNA sequence: TGCAGTGCTAGAGGGGTAGTATTTAACACTGAAGCTTTCTTT. The chain has TRBV20-1 and TRBJ1-1; D call uncertain. The length of the CDR3 is 14 residues. The ends were cut back, 1 base at V and 2 bases at J, with 11 bases in the middle. Germline CDR1 and CDR2: DFQATT and SNEGSKA (reference sequence).

DNA of the CDR3: TGTGCCAGCAGCCCCACCCCACTTCCTAGGGACACTGAAGCTTTCTTT. This codes for CASSPTPLPRDTEAFF. The rearrangement links TRBV7-9 to TRBJ1-1; D gene ambiguous. Germline CDR1 and CDR2: SEHNR and FQNEAQ (reference sequence). Trimming pared 5 bases from V and 3 bases from J, leaving 19 bases between. The CDR3 has 16 residues. Combining the CDR3 with reference TRBV7-9 and TRBJ1-1 gives the whole variable domain DTGVSQNPRHKITKRGQNVTFRCDPISEHNRLYWYRQTLGQGPEFLTYFQNEAQLEKSRLLSDRFSAERPKGSFSTLEIQRTEQGDSAMYLCASSPTPLPRDTEAFFGQGTRLTVV.

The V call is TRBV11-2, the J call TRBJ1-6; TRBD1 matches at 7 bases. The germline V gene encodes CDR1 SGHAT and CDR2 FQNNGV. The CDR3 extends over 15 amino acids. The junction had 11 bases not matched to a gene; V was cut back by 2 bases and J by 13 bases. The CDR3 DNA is TGTGCCAGCAGCTTAACAGGGGCTCCTATAATCCCCCTCCACTTT. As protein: CASSLTGAPIIPLHF.

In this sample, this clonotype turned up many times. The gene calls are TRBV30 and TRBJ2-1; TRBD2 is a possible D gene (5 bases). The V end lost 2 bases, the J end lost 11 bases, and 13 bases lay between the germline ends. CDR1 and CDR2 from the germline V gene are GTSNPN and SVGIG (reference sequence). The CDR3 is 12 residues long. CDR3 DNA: TGTGCCTGGAGTCCCGTGGCTAGCAAGCAGTTCTTC. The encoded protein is CAWSPVASKQFF.

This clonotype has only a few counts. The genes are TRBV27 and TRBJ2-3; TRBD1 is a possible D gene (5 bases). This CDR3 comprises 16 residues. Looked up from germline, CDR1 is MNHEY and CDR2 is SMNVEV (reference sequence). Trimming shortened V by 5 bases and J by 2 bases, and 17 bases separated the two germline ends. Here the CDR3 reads CASSLPRGQLTDTQYF. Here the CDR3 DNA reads TGTGCCAGCAGTCTCCCAAGGGGTCAACTCACAGATACGCAGTATTTT.